This is a list of T cell receptor beta chains from one sample in a study of shared clonotypes between healthy human individuals. TCRdb's table, derived via immunoSEQ multiplex PCR, lists solely in-frame clones and lacks some. Found here are about 680,000 clones, roughly 73% of them singletons; the top ten hold under 2%. Sequencing was done on a sample of memory CD4+ T cells sorted from blood. These receptors all stem from a woman aged 25 to 45 in good health. The conserved cysteine and the conserved F or W are not part of the CDR3 here. Some rows mark clone size as missing; the rest say once, few, many or name a class of expanded clone.

J gene	V gene	clone size	CDR3 protein
TRBJ2-2	TRBV4-2	NA	ASSQESLGHLF
TRBJ1-1	TRBV7-9	NA	ASSFTGVTEAF
TRBJ2-7	TRBV10-2	NA	ASSELPLVTRARSEQY
TRBJ2-1	TRBV5-3	NA	ARSPKSPGQGIGDEQF
TRBJ2-1	TRBV5-1	NA	ASSLSGASYNEQF
TRBJ2-7	TRBV18	NA	ASSPRADREEQY
TRBJ1-3	TRBV2	NA	ASRRDSGNTIY
TRBJ1-2	TRBV2	NA	ASFLDSAANYGYT
TRBJ2-3	TRBV14	once	ASSQGTVTDTQY
NA	TRBV5-1	NA	ASSDRTGSSYEQY
TRBJ1-1	TRBV20-1	NA	SARSRGRAF
TRBJ1-5	TRBV19	NA	ASTNGGPEPQH
TRBJ1-5	TRBV5-8	NA	ARRQGIPYQPQH
TRBJ1-3	TRBV19	NA	ASQTVGGNTIY
TRBJ2-7	TRBV27	many	ASSRALAGVYEQY
TRBJ2-4	TRBV30	NA	AWSAFGSRAKNIQY
TRBJ1-1	TRBV27	NA	ASSSLHRGSGTTEAF
TRBJ2-7	TRBV28	few	ASSPQGYSYEQY
TRBJ2-3	TRBV7-7	NA	ASSLVGTDTQY
TRBJ1-4	TRBV5-1	NA	ASSRGQGLGKLF
TRBJ2-5	TRBV6-7	NA	ASSSPPPGLEETQY
TRBJ2-7	TRBV30	NA	AWGSSPANEQY
TRBJ1-2	TRBV30	many	AWTRTGGYGYT
TRBJ2-3	TRBV30	NA	AWSGEGRKVTDTQY
TRBJ2-7	TRBV5-4	many	ASSPGTSGVYEQY
TRBJ2-7	TRBV2	NA	ASRRSGTYEQY
TRBJ2-7	TRBV5-1	NA	ASSLGFRYEQY
TRBJ2-7	TRBV5-1	NA	ASSLLGGEFYEQY
TRBJ2-5	TRBV19	NA	ASSSPAGGQETQY